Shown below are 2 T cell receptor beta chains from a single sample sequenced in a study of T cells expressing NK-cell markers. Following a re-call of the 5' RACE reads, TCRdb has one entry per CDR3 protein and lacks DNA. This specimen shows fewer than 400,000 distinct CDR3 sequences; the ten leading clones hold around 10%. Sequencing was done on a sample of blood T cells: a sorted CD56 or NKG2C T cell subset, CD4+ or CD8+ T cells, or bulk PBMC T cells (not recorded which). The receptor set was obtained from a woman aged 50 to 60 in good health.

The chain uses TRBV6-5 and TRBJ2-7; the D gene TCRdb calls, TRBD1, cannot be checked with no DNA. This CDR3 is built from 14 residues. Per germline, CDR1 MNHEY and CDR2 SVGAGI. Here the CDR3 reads CASSYRRGLYEQYF.

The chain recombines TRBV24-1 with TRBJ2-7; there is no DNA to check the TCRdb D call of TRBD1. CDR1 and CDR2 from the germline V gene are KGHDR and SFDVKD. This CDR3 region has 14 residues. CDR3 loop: CATSDYREGYEQYF.